This T cell receptor (beta chain) is drawn from a study of shared clonotypes between healthy human individuals. On the study more broadly: Donors had three CD4 naive, three CD4 memory, two CD8 naive and one CD8 memory plate apiece. Regarding the study as a whole: Clonotypes not shared had lower generation probabilities than those common to all four donors. Rarefaction gave evidence that sorted-subset sequencing remained incomplete despite large depth.

Positive CCR7 selection of CD45RO-negative cells yielded the naive CD8 cells, and terminally differentiated effector memory CD45RA+ cells were excluded. Each sample came from a Caucasian adult donor living in Nashville, Tennessee. Of note for this clone: Antigen unknown.

Method: immunoSEQ multiplex PCR; TCRdb's copy keeps in-frame clones and lacks some. The sample has more than 2 million clones; about 93% are singletons. The specimen was naive CD8+ T cells from PBMCs. The sequence was collected from a man aged 18 to 30 in good health. Some clones in this sample may be carry-over from other donors' samples.

CDR3 residues: CSVEFLGLAGSGWYNEQFF. CDR3 nucleotide sequence: TGCAGCGTTGAGTTCTTGGGACTAGCGGGATCCGGGTGGTACAATGAGCAGTTCTTC. The chain employs TRBV29-1 and TRBJ2-1; 13 bases agree with TRBD2. Trimming at V came to 3 bases and at J to 4 bases, leaving 15 bases not matched to a gene. Per germline, CDR1 SQVTM and CDR2 ANQGSEA. The length of the CDR3 is 19 residues.